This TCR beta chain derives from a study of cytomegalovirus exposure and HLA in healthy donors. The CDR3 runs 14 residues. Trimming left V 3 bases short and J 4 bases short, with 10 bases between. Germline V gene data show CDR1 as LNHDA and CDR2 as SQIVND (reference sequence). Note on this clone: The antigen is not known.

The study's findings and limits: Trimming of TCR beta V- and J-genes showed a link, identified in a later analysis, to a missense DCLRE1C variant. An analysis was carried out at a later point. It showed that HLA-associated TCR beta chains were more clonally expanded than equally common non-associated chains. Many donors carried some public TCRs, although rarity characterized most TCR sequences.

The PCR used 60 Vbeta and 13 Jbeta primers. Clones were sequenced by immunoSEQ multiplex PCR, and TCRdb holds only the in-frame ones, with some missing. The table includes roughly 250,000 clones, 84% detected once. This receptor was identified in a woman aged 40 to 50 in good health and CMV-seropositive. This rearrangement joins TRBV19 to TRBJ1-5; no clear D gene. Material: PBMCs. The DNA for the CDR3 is TGTGCCAGTAGTATCAGTCACGGGAATCAGCCCCAGCATTTT. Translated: CASSISHGNQPQHF.